The clone carrying this TCR beta chain was recorded a few times. Its target is unknown. Deletions cut 7 bases from V and 2 bases from J, with 18 bases between. The CDR3 covers 15 residues. CDR1 MDHEN and CDR2 SYDVKM come from the germline V gene. With constant-segment primers, 5'RACE yielded cDNA libraries of TCR alpha and TCR beta that carried sample barcodes and UMIs. TCRdb used MiXCR to reprocess the 5' RACE reads, holding one entry per CDR3 protein. The sample records 350,000 to 500,000 distinct CDR3 sequences, 20% being singletons. The entry originates in a study of T-cell memory formation after mild COVID-19. Regarding the study as a whole: Some clones that responded were present in memory (sampled pre-infection), which suggests cross-reactive memory joined. Clones contracting across day 15 to 85 had a balanced CD4/CD8 profile; later expanding clones leaned CD4+.

The V call is TRBV28, the J call TRBJ2-7; D is perhaps TRBD1 (6 bases). The sequence was obtained from an adult woman who had mild COVID-19 (a few samples of this study predate the infection). Cell type and time point are not known. What was sequenced was PBMCs or a T cell subset sorted from them (not recorded which). CDR3 nucleotide sequence: TGTGCCAGCACCCAAAGCCCGGGACACGCCTACGAGCAGTACTTC. It encodes CASTQSPGHAYEQYF.